This passage covers 5 T cell receptor beta chains from one sample sequenced in a study. TCRdb itself ran the RT-PCR reads through MiXCR, one entry per CDR3 protein. The sample comprises about 700,000 distinct CDR3 sequences, 14% of which are singletons, and roughly 3.9% rests with the top ten. Sequencing input: memory CD4+ T cells from blood. The origin of the receptors is a female donor in good health, serving as a healthy control.

This clonotype appeared many times. The rearrangement uses TRBV4-2 and TRBJ2-7, with 11 positions matching TRBD2. This CDR3 comprises 16 residues. In germline, CDR1 is LGHNA, CDR2 YNFKEQ. J lost 3 bases, V lost 4 bases, and 8 bases had no gene match. The CDR3 is CASSPKWGLADYEQYF. The CDR3 bases are TGTGCCAGCAGCCCCAAGTGGGGACTAGCGGACTACGAGCAGTACTTC.

Comments on this clonotype: One junction end does not reproduce the germline sequence, and a read error may be involved. The gene calls are TRBV7-9 and TRBJ1-2; D is possibly TRBD1 (5 bases). From germline, CDR1 is SEHNR and CDR2 FQNEAQ (reference sequence). This CDR3 is built from 11 residues. In nucleotides, the CDR3 is TGTGCCAGCAGCCCCTCGACAGACCTAGCCTTC. Protein product: CASSPSTDLAF.

This clonotype was counted only a few times. This chain joins TRBV5-6 and TRBJ2-1; D might be TRBD2 (5 bases). The CDR3 contains 16 residues. Trimming left V 4 bases short and J 3 bases short, with 17 bases between. Germline CDR1 is SGHDT and CDR2 is YYEEEE. CDR3 nucleotides: TGTGCCAGCAGCCTGGACGGCTGGAGCGGCTACAATGAGCAGTTCTTC. As protein: CASSLDGWSGYNEQFF.

This clonotype occurred a few times. The chain links TRBV2 to TRBJ2-1; the match to TRBD2 covers 10 bases. The germline gives CDR1 SNHLY, CDR2 FYNNEI. V lost 4 bases, J lost 4 bases, and 4 bases stayed unmatched. This CDR3 is 15 amino acids long. DNA for the CDR3: TGTGCCAGCAGTGCCAGTAGCGGGGGGTACAATGAGCAGTTCTTC. Residues: CASSASSGGYNEQFF.

This clonotype was picked up a small number of times. J is TRBJ2-1 and V is TRBV6-6; no reliable D call. Trimming removed 7 bases from V and 6 bases from J, with 13 bases in between. The CDR3 sequence is 13 residues long. CDR1 is MNHNY and CDR2 is SVGAGI in the germline V gene (reference sequence). Written as DNA, the CDR3 is TGTGCCAGCACGCGAAGAGCGACCAATGAGCAGTTCTTC. Translation gives CASTRRATNEQFF.